This TCR beta chain is from a study of cytomegalovirus exposure and HLA in healthy donors. General study findings and limits: It was only CMV serostatus that was available as immune exposure information. Most of the CMV-associated TCR beta chains (in a later analysis) appeared to be HLA-restricted. A further, later analysis showed that HLA-associated TCR beta chains (compared with equally common others) were more clonally expanded.

As to this clone: Antigen unknown.

Primers included in the PCR were 60 Vbeta and 13 Jbeta primers. This table comes from immunoSEQ multiplex PCR, and its TCRdb copy is limited to in-frame clones, with some not included. The repertoire consists of under 200,000 clones, with around three quarters occurring once and the leading ten covering about 2.2%. The TCR sequence derives from a man in his forties or fifties in good health and CMV-seronegative. The sequencing input was PBMCs.

CDR3 DNA sequence: TGTGCCTGTACAGGGGGAGGATACGAGCAGTACTTC. Translated, it gives CACTGGGYEQYF. The chain uses TRBV30 and TRBJ2-7, with 8 nucleotides matching TRBD1. CDR1 and CDR2 (germline): GTSNPN, SVGIG (reference sequence). CDR3 length: 12 residues. Germline trimming cut 6 bases from V and 4 bases from J; bases unmatched to any gene: 5.